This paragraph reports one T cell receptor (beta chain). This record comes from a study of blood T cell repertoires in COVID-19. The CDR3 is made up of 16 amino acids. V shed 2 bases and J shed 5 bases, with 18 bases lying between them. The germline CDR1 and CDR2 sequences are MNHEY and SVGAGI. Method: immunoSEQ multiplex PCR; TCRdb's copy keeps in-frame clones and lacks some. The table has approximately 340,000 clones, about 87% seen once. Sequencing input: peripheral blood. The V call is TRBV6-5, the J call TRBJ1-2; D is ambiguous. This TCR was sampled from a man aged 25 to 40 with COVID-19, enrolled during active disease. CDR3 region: CASSYPPAATIYGYTF. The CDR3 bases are TGTGCCAGCAGTTACCCTCCGGCGGCCACAATTTATGGCTACACCTTC.